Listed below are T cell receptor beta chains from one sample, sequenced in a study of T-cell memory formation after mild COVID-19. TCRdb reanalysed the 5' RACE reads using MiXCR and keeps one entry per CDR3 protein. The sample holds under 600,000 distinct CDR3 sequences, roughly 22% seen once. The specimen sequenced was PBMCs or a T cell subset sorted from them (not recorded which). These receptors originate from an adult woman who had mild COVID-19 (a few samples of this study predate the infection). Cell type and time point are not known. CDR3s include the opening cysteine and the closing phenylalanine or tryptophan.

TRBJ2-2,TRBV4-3,CASSQALRSNGELFF
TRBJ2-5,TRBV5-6,CASRYQETQYF
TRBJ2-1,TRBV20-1,CSAKGLARYNEQFF
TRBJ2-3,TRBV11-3,CASSAFLAGVLADTQYF
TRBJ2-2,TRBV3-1,CATQNARLNGELFF
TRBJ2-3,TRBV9,CASTTWSGGPTDTQYF
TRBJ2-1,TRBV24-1,CAASDGTGYGNEQFF
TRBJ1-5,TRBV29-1,CSAGDRAQPQHF
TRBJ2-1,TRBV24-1,CATSDYYRVGQFF
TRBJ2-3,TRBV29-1,CSAGLARTDTQYF
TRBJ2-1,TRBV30,CAWSVVGDEQFF
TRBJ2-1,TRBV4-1,CASSPLRLAGGPGFNEQFF
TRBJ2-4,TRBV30,CAWSVGSLAKNIQYF
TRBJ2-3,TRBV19,CASSPMSGGVPDTQYF
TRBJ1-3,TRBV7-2,CASSLTREVGNTIYF
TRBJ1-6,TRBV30,CAWGRQGRGENSPLHF
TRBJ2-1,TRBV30,CAWSGLAASSYNEQFF
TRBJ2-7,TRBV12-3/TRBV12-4,CASSLRRGQLAYEQYF
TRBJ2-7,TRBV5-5,CASSHGQGAQYEQYF
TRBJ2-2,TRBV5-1,CASSLDRGRTGELFF
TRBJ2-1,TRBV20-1,CSARDIYYNEQFF
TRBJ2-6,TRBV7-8,CASSFITGGSGANVLTF
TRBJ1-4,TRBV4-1,CARSLQTGGGEKLFF
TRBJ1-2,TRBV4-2,CASSQDYRGGYGYTF
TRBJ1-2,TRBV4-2,CASSQVGPAGYGYTF
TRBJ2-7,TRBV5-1,CASSVTGIEQYF
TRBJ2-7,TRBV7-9,CASTGDRGPYEQYF
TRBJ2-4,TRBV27,CASSSVLAKNIQYF
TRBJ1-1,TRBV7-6,CASSIPRVKTEAFF
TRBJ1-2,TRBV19,CASSMWDRGYLGYGYTF
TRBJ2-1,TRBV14,CASSQELLFSYNEQFF
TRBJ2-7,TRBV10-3,CAISTGQGAREQYF
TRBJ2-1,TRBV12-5,CASGPTSGSAPFRNEQFF
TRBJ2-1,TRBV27,CASSHWTSVDEQFF
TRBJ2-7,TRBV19,CATQGRFYEQYF
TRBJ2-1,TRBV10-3,CAISESNKNEQFF
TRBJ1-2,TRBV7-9,CASSASAGGYTF
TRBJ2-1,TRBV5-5,CASSEQGTEQFF
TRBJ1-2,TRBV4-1,CASSLPGRVGGYTF
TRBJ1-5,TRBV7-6,CASSLGQNSNQPQHF
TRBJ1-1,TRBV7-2,CASSLSVENTEAFF
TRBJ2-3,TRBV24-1,CATSDFEGQGLPSLPDTQYF
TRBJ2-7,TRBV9,CASSVKTGPSYEQYF
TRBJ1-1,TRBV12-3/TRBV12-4,CASSRGQNTEAFF
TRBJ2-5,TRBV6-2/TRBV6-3,CASTSLAGLETQYF
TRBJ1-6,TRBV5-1,CASSPDRAYNSPLHF
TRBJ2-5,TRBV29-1,CSVESRVWKETQYF
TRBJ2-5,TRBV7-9,CASSLSPAGQETQYF